These 19 T cell receptor beta chains came from one sample sequenced in a study of blood T cell repertoires in COVID-19. Assay: immunoSEQ multiplex PCR; the TCRdb copy retains only in-frame clones and omits some. Of 100,000 to 150,000 clones in the sample, around 88% are singletons; the top ten hold approximately 2.2%. Sequenced material: PBMCs or T cells enriched from blood (not recorded which). The receptors come from a woman between 45 and 65 years old who had recovered from COVID-19.

This chain uses TRBV7-2 with TRBJ2-2; tentatively, D is TRBD2 (7 bases). Trimming took 0 bases from V and 5 from J, leaving 10 bases between them. This CDR3 contains 15 residues. Germline V lookup: CDR1 SGHTA, CDR2 FQGNSA. CDR3 coding DNA: TGTGCCAGCAGCTTAGCGGGGGGGCGAACCGGGGAGCTGTTTTTT. As protein: CASSLAGGRTGELFF.

The chain has TRBV5-1 and TRBJ2-7; 7 bases are shared with TRBD1. This CDR3 comprises 15 residues. The germline gives CDR1 SGHRS, CDR2 YFSETQ. V shed 4 bases and J 0 bases; nucleotides not matched to a gene: 7. Here the CDR3 reads CASSITGQSSYEQYF. The CDR3 bases are TGCGCCAGCAGCATTACGGGACAGAGCTCCTACGAGCAGTACTTC.

This rearrangement joins TRBV19 to TRBJ2-1; D possibly corresponds to TRBD2 (7 bases). V lost 10 bases to trimming and J lost 8 bases, with 21 bases between them. Germline V lookup: CDR1 LNHDA, CDR2 SQIVND (reference sequence). There are 14 residues in the CDR3. CDR3 DNA: TGTGCCACTCAAGGGGGGGGACGCACGGATGAGCAGTTCTTC. Translating it yields CATQGGGRTDEQFF.

The J gene is TRBJ2-3, the V gene TRBV10-3; D is possibly TRBD2 (7 bases). CDR1 is ENHRY and CDR2 is SYGVKD in the germline V gene. This CDR3 has 15 amino acids. The V and J ends lost 0 bases and 4 bases respectively, with 11 bases between them. Here the CDR3 reads CAISESGGGADTQYF. CDR3 DNA sequence: TGTGCCATCAGTGAGTCCGGCGGGGGCGCAGATACGCAGTATTTT.

The chain has TRBV27 and TRBJ2-1; a weak D match, TRBD1 (6 bases). Germline-derived CDR1 and CDR2 are MNHEY and SMNVEV (reference sequence). The CDR3 loop spans 13 amino acids. V lost 3 bases, J lost 6 bases, and 9 bases lay in between. CDR3 DNA: TGTGCCAGCAGTTTGTCACAGGGCAATGAGCAGTTCTTC. The encoded protein is CASSLSQGNEQFF.

This chain connects TRBV19 to TRBJ1-1; D unresolved. This CDR3 has 15 residues. The germline V gene encodes CDR1 LNHDA and CDR2 SQIVND (reference sequence). V lost 3 bases and J 6 bases, leaving 17 bases between the germline ends. The CDR3, as DNA: TGTGCCAGTAGTATCGAGGTAAACCCGGTGGCTGAAGCTTTCTTT. Amino acid sequence: CASSIEVNPVAEAFF. Using reference TRBV19 and TRBJ1-1 for the parts outside the CDR3, the full variable domain is DGGITQSPKYLFRKEGQNVTLSCEQNLNHDAMYWYRQDPGQGLRLIYYSQIVNDFQKGDIAEGYSVSREKKESFPLTVTSAQKNPTAFYLCASSIEVNPVAEAFFGQGTRLTVV.

J is TRBJ2-2 and V is TRBV5-5; possible D gene TRBD2, 5 bases. This CDR3 spans 13 amino acids. V was clipped by 4 bases and J by 7 bases, with 11 bases between them. CDR1 and CDR2 (germline): SGHKS, YYEKEE (reference sequence). The CDR3 protein is CASSHGRDGELFF. As DNA, the CDR3 is TGTGCCAGCAGCCACGGACGGGACGGGGAGCTGTTTTTT. The full variable domain, with the rest looked up from reference TRBV5-5 and TRBJ2-2, is DAGVTQSPTHLIKTRGQQVTLRCSPISGHKSVSWYQQVLGQGPQFIFQYYEKEERGRGNFPDRFSARQFPNYSSELNVNALLLGDSALYLCASSHGRDGELFFGEGSRLTVL.

This clone came up a few times. This chain connects TRBV3-1 (or the pseudogene TRBV3-2) to TRBJ1-4; tentative D call: TRBD1 (6 bases). V was clipped by 1 base and J by 11 bases, with 11 bases between them. This CDR3 has 13 amino acids. In germline, CDR1 is LGHDT, CDR2 YNNKEL (reference sequence). The CDR3 sequence: CASSQGGTHKLFF. Here the CDR3 DNA reads TGTGCCAGCAGCCAAGGGGGGACACACAAACTGTTTTTT.

The gene calls are TRBV4-1 and TRBJ2-3, with 9 bases matching TRBD1. V was pared by 3 bases and J by 4 bases, with 11 bases of the junction left unmatched. The CDR3 is 17 residues long. CDR1 and CDR2 from the germline V gene are MGHRA and YSYEKL. The CDR3 reads CASSHDPSGTGSDTQYF. The CDR3 DNA is TGCGCCAGCAGCCACGATCCTTCCGGGACAGGGTCAGATACGCAGTATTTT.

V and J are TRBV6-2 or TRBV6-3 and TRBJ1-1; D is unclear. The V gene lost 6 bases and the J gene lost 4 bases, with 12 bases spanning the gap. Per the germline V gene, CDR1 is MNHEY and CDR2 is SVGEGT. The CDR3 is 13 residues long. This chain's CDR3 is CASSGPAGTEAFF. The DNA of the CDR3 is TGTGCCAGCAGCGGGCCGGCGGGCACTGAAGCTTTCTTT.

DNA for the CDR3: TGTGCCAGCACCAGGGGGTTCTCCACAACTAATGAAAAACTGTTTTTT. This translates into CASTRGFSTTNEKLFF. The V call is TRBV2, the J call TRBJ1-4; 7 positions agree with TRBD1. The CDR3 runs 16 residues. Germline V gives CDR1 SNHLY, CDR2 FYNNEI. The trim removed 7 bases at V and 0 bases at J, leaving 8 bases unmatched.

The chain uses TRBV5-1 and TRBJ2-5; 15 positions agree with TRBD2. CDR3 length equals 16 residues. The V and J ends lost 4 bases and 5 bases, in that order; junction bases with no gene match: 6. CDR1 and CDR2 from the germline V gene are SGHRS and YFSETQ. Here the CDR3 reads CASSGLAGGPGETQYF. The CDR3 DNA reads TGCGCCAGCAGCGGACTAGCGGGGGGGCCCGGGGAGACCCAGTACTTC.

The chain couples TRBV2 to TRBJ2-7; D not certain. This CDR3 is built from 14 residues. The germline V gene has CDR1 SNHLY and CDR2 FYNNEI. Trimming took off 4 bases at V and 0 bases at J, with 10 bases between the two ends. The CDR3 spells CASSVTSVSYEQYF. In DNA form, the CDR3 reads TGTGCCAGCAGTGTAACTTCCGTCTCCTACGAGCAGTACTTC. The full variable domain, with the rest looked up from reference TRBV2 and TRBJ2-7, is EPEVTQTPSHQVTQMGQEVILRCVPISNHLYFYWYRQILGQKVEFLVSFYNNEISEKSEIFDDQFSVERPDGSNFTLKIRSTKLEDSAMYFCASSVTSVSYEQYFGPGTRLTVT.

The V gene is TRBV18, the J gene TRBJ2-7, with no clear D. The germline V and J ends were trimmed by 3 bases and 0 bases, with 9 bases remaining between them. The CDR3 is 14 amino acids. CDR1 KGHSH and CDR2 LQKENI come from the germline V gene. The CDR3 spells CASSPVESSYEQYF. CDR3 nucleotide sequence: TGTGCCAGCTCACCGGTGGAGAGCTCCTACGAGCAGTACTTC.

The chain couples TRBV2 to TRBJ1-5; 9 bases agree with TRBD1. The CDR3 consists of 14 residues. V lost 9 bases and J lost 2; bases outside the gene matches: 5. Germline V gene lookup returns CDR1 SNHLY and CDR2 FYNNEI. The CDR3 reads CASTRDRGNQPQHF. The CDR3 DNA reads TGTGCCAGTACCAGGGACAGGGGCAATCAGCCCCAGCATTTT.

The J gene is TRBJ2-1, the V gene TRBV29-1, with D tentatively TRBD2 (6 bases). From germline, CDR1 is SQVTM and CDR2 ANQGSEA. The CDR3 has 13 amino acids. Trimming took off 5 bases at V and 9 bases at J, with 17 bases between the two ends. Here the CDR3 DNA reads TGCAGCGTTCCGACTAGGGGACGTGGTGAGCAGTTCTTC. It codes for CSVPTRGRGEQFF.

A single count supports this clone. This chain uses TRBV4-3 with TRBJ2-1; 7 bases fit TRBD2. CDR3 length equals 16 residues. CDR1 and CDR2 from the germline V gene are LGHNA and YSLEER. Germline trimming cut 0 bases from V and 4 bases from J; bases unmatched to any gene: 6. The CDR3 sequence: CASSQDGREAYNEQFF. CDR3 nucleotide sequence: TGCGCCAGCAGCCAAGATGGGAGGGAGGCTTACAATGAGCAGTTCTTC.

The chain recombines TRBV5-8 with TRBJ2-5, with D perhaps matching TRBD1 (5 bases). V lost 3 bases to trimming and J lost 2 bases, with 14 bases between them. The CDR3 totals 15 residues. Germline V gives CDR1 SGHTS, CDR2 YDEGEE. CDR3 protein: CASSSPYRIQETQYF. The CDR3 DNA reads as TGTGCCAGCAGCTCACCATACAGGATACAAGAGACCCAGTACTTC.

The J gene is TRBJ2-2, the V gene TRBV11-2; weak D call: TRBD1 (5 bases). The CDR3 loop spans 16 amino acids. The V end lost 1 base, the J end lost 5 bases, and 14 bases lay between the germline ends. Germline lookup yields CDR1 SGHAT and CDR2 FQNNGV. For the CDR3, the DNA is TGTGCCAGCAGCTTAGCTGGGGCAGACAATACCGGGGAGCTGTTTTTT. Its translation is CASSLAGADNTGELFF.